This T cell receptor beta chain originates from a study of blood T cells in healthy people across ages. Points from the study as a whole: A strong correlation was found between TCR beta diversity and the percentage of naive T cells.

Primed by a sample-barcoded 5' primer and a J-beta primer mix, a second PCR proceeded for roughly 7 to 12 cycles. TCRdb re-called the 5' RACE reads through MiXCR, storing one row per CDR3 protein. The sample has 550,000 to 650,000 distinct CDR3 sequences, 25% to 35% seen once. In the case of this clonotype: Its antigen is unknown.

Peripheral blood, about 9.8 milliliters per donor, was collected. Every sample gave at least 5 micrograms of total RNA when it was extracted. Source material: blood. This clonotype was sampled from a woman of 80 years or more in good health.

CDR3 DNA sequence: TGTGCCAGCAGTTACTCGAAATTCACGGGTGGGCGGGAGACCCAGTACTTC. Its translation is CASSYSKFTGGRETQYF. The rearrangement joins TRBV6-5 to TRBJ2-5; D is undetermined. The germline V gene encodes CDR1 MNHEY and CDR2 SVGAGI. Trimming cost V 0 bases and J 5 bases, with 19 bases left between them. The CDR3 extends over 17 amino acids.